The clone carrying this TCR beta chain has only a few counts. The target antigen is unknown. The germline gives CDR1 MGHRA, CDR2 YSYEKL. V was trimmed by 2 bases and J by 2 bases, leaving 3 bases between them. The CDR3 consists of 13 residues. This specimen belongs to a study of graft-versus-host responses after intestinal transplantation. Across the whole study: Transplant types were multivisceral, liver-intestinal, or isolated intestinal.

Notes on the study in general: Where graft-donor T cell macrochimerism was present, patients had high graft-versus-host to host-versus-graft clonal ratios in allografts. Peak levels of circulating GvH clones tracked with early post-transplant HvG declines. Recipient-marrow GvH clones were detected, some having first appeared in ileum or blood.

Profiled with immunoSEQ multiplex PCR; TCRdb holds only in-frame clones, not every one. This table holds tens of thousands of clones, around nine tenths found once. The sample was unstimulated CD8+ T cells sorted from spleen or lymph node cells, taken before intestinal transplant. This TCR derives from a human donor who received an intestinal transplant. V and J are TRBV4-1 and TRBJ2-2; D ambiguous. CDR3 nucleotides: TGCGCCAGCAGCCAACTTAACACCGGGGAGCTGTTTTTT. Amino acids: CASSQLNTGELFF.